The 3 T cell receptor beta chains reported below all come from one sample, sequenced in a study of persistence of HIV-infected CD4 T cells. The immunoSEQ assay was version 4, run in survey mode. Assay used: immunoSEQ multiplex PCR; TCRdb lists only in-frame clones, some missing. The sample shows around 28,000 clones, 78% of them seen only once. What these receptors recognize is not known. Cells were stimulated with CMV-infected fibroblast lysates at 10 ug/mL. Memory cells lacking CD40L and CD69 with high CD45RO were sorted. The source material was CD4+ T cells sorted from PBMCs after approximately 19-hour stimulation, sampled from a patient who received antiretroviral therapy. The receptor set was obtained from an adult woman with HIV who was CMV-seropositive.

J is TRBJ2-2 and V is TRBV5-1; D possibly corresponds to TRBD1 (7 bases). V was clipped by 4 bases and J by 4 bases, with 11 bases between them. Germline V lookup: CDR1 SGHRS, CDR2 YFSETQ. The CDR3 extends over 14 amino acids. The CDR3 loop reads CASSPGGSTGELFF. CDR3 in DNA: TGCGCCAGCAGCCCAGGGGGGAGCACCGGGGAGCTGTTTTTT.

J is TRBJ1-3 and V is TRBV15; D gene ambiguous. V gave up 6 bases and J gave up 0 bases, with 9 bases separating them. The CDR3 spans 14 residues. Germline V gene sequence: CDR1 LNHNV, CDR2 YYDKDF (reference sequence). CDR3 amino acids: CATRVERSGNTIYF. In DNA, the CDR3 is TGTGCCACCAGGGTCGAGCGCTCTGGAAACACCATATATTTT.

CDR3: CATSLGGTGNTEAFF. As DNA, the CDR3 is TGTGCCACCAGCCTCGGGGGGACCGGGAACACTGAAGCTTTCTTT. This chain links TRBV15 with TRBJ1-1; possible D gene TRBD1, 5 bases. V was trimmed by 5 bases and J by 1 base, leaving 14 bases between them. Germline CDR1 and CDR2: LNHNV and YYDKDF (reference sequence). The CDR3 is 15 residues long.